Sequencing of this T cell receptor beta chain was carried out in a study of lymphopenia after photon versus proton radiotherapy. Notes on this clone: Its target is not known.

CDR3 length: 14 amino acids. V gave up 10 bases and J gave up 5 bases; unmatched junction bases: 10. CDR1 and CDR2 (germline): ENHRY, SYGVKD. The table came from immunoSEQ multiplex PCR; TCRdb's copy has only in-frame clones and leaves some out. Of tens of thousands of clones listed, about 85% are singletons. Study conclusions and caveats: Authors raise, but do not show, better survival with proton therapy. Proton therapy kept repertoires fairly stable, unlike photons, which gained effector/memory cells.

The TCR comes from a man in his 60s with pancreatic cancer. The rearrangement links TRBV10-3 to TRBJ2-1, with TRBD1 matching over 8 bases. The material sequenced was peripheral blood, taken from a patient treated with photon-based radiotherapy. The CDR3 region is CASVDRGEDNEQFF. DNA of the CDR3: TGTGCCAGCGTAGACAGGGGAGAGGACAATGAGCAGTTCTTC.